Described below is a single TCR beta chain sequence and its context. This PCR relied on a set of 60 Vbeta primers and 13 Jbeta primers. Data came from immunoSEQ multiplex PCR; TCRdb stores just in-frame clones and leaves some out. The sample lists approximately 99,000 clones, about four fifths seen once, with under 5.5% in the top ten. This sample is part of a study of cytomegalovirus exposure and HLA in healthy donors. Source material: PBMCs. The clonotype comes from a man between 40 and 49 years old in good health and CMV-seropositive.

The CDR3: CASSQVTSAYYTDTQYF. CDR3 sequence (DNA): TGTGCCAGCAGCCAGGTGACTAGCGCATACTACACAGATACGCAGTATTTT. The chain employs TRBV14 and TRBJ2-3, with 8 bases lining up with TRBD2. In germline, CDR1 is SGHDN, CDR2 FVKESK. The junction had 10 bases not matched to a gene; V was cut back by 3 bases and J by 2 bases. This CDR3 spans 17 amino acids.